This T cell receptor beta chain is drawn from a study of persistence of HIV-infected CD4 T cells. Sequencing used immunoSEQ version 4 in survey mode. The repertoire was sequenced with immunoSEQ multiplex PCR; TCRdb's copy has only in-frame clones and lacks some. The table shows 45,000 to 55,000 clones, with 75% to 85% occurring only once. Notes on this clone: Its antigen is unidentified.

Lysates of CMV-infected fibroblasts at roughly 10 ug/mL stimulated these cells. CD40L/CD69 double-negative CD45RO-high memory CD4+ T cells were collected. The sequenced sample was CD4+ T cells sorted from PBMCs after approximately 19-hour stimulation, obtained from a patient who received antiretroviral therapy. The receptor's source is an adult man with HIV who was CMV-seropositive.

DNA of the CDR3: TGTGCCAGCAGCCAAGGTACAAGGACTAACGGCTACACCTTC. Its protein is CASSQGTRTNGYTF. V gene TRBV3-1 (or the pseudogene TRBV3-2) combines with J gene TRBJ1-2, with no clear D. The germline CDR1 and CDR2 sequences are LGHDT and YNNKEL (reference sequence). CDR3 length: 14 residues. Between the trimmed V and J ends, which lost 1 base and 8 bases, there was a span of 14 bases.